The 32 T cell receptor beta chains presented below share a single source sample, sequenced in a study of OX40 agonist ivuxolimab in advanced cancers. Library creation used the immunoSEQ multiplex PCR assay. TCRdb mirrors the immuneACCESS table, restricted to in-frame sequences. Some clones are absent from its copies; in checked studies, under half trace to an unresolved V gene, and the reason for the others is unknown. The sample table shows approximately 22,000 clones, and over 65% are seen once. The ten largest clones represent approximately 37% of the sample. This material consisted of CD4+ or CD8+ T cells sorted from blood, taken in a trial of the OX40 agonist ivuxolimab. Receptors were obtained from an adult with an advanced solid tumor such as melanoma, head and neck, liver or kidney cancer.

This chain uses TRBV11-2 with TRBJ2-5, with D uncertain. Deletions cut 6 bases from V and 2 bases from J, with 16 bases between. The CDR3 runs 15 residues. CDR1 and CDR2 (germline): SGHAT, FQNNGV. CDR3 region: CASSDFLDLQETQYF. CDR3 coding DNA: TGTGCCAGCAGTGACTTTCTCGACCTACAAGAGACCCAGTACTTC.

This clone was detected only a few times. The chain joins TRBV29-1 to TRBJ1-1; D gene ambiguous. Trimming shortened V by 7 bases and J by 0 bases, and 9 bases separated the two germline ends. CDR1 SQVTM and CDR2 ANQGSEA come from the germline V gene. The CDR3 runs to 12 residues. CDR3 protein: CSGAAMNTEAFF. DNA for the CDR3: TGCAGCGGCGCGGCTATGAACACTGAAGCTTTCTTT.

The CDR3 DNA reads as TGTGCCAGCAGTTACTCCCTTACAGGCACAGATACGCAGTATTTT. Protein: CASSYSLTGTDTQYF. The chain employs TRBV6-5 and TRBJ2-3; no clear D. Trimming stripped 0 bases from V and 1 base from J, with 8 bases between. Per the germline V gene, CDR1 is MNHEY and CDR2 is SVGAGI. CDR3 length: 15 residues.

The chain employs TRBV5-5 and TRBJ2-7, with 7 bases identical to TRBD1. Germline values: CDR1 SGHKS, CDR2 YYEKEE (reference sequence). Trimming took 3 bases from V and 0 from J; bases not matched to a gene: 3. CDR3 size: 14 residues. The chain's CDR3 is CASSYWDSSYEQYF. In DNA, the CDR3 is TGTGCCAGCAGCTACTGGGACAGCTCCTACGAGCAGTACTTC.

The chain is built from TRBV6-1 and TRBJ1-1, with D maybe TRBD1 (6 bases). The germline V and J ends were trimmed by 3 bases and 0 bases, with 11 bases remaining between them. In germline, CDR1 is MNHNS, CDR2 SASEGT. The CDR3 consists of 15 residues. The CDR3 sequence is CASSDRTVLNTEAFF. CDR3 nucleotides: TGTGCCAGCAGTGATAGGACAGTACTGAACACTGAAGCTTTCTTT.

V gene TRBV6-1 combines with J gene TRBJ1-1; D gene uncertain. Germline CDR1 and CDR2: MNHNS and SASEGT. The CDR3 has 15 residues. Trimming removed 6 bases from V and 2 bases from J, with 16 bases in between. The CDR3 spells CASRKTGSSNTEAFF. The CDR3, as DNA: TGTGCCAGCAGGAAAACCGGGTCCTCCAACACTGAAGCTTTCTTT.

This chain uses TRBV2 with TRBJ2-3; D remains unclear. V lost 1 base, J lost 2 bases, and 16 bases lay in between. This CDR3 contains 17 residues. Germline CDR1 is SNHLY and CDR2 is FYNNEI. CDR3 sequence reads: CASSEDGSVPPTDTQYF. CDR3 nucleotides: TGTGCCAGCAGTGAAGATGGCAGCGTTCCCCCCACAGATACGCAGTATTTT.

This clone appeared a single time. The rearrangement uses TRBV2 and TRBJ1-6; D remains ambiguous. The V gene's germline CDR1 is SNHLY and CDR2 FYNNEI. This CDR3 is built from 16 residues. Between the trimmed V and J ends, which lost 4 bases and 3 bases, there was a span of 13 bases. The CDR3 bases are TGTGCCAGCAGTGGAGCTACCCATGGCTATAATTCACCCCTCCACTTT. Amino acids: CASSGATHGYNSPLHF.

This clone appeared once. The rearrangement links TRBV5-5 to TRBJ2-5; D may be TRBD1 (5 bases). Germline values: CDR1 SGHKS, CDR2 YYEKEE (reference sequence). This CDR3 comprises 16 residues. V lost 0 bases to trimming and J lost 3 bases, with 15 bases between them. This CDR3 is CASSLASGREKETQYF. CDR3 in DNA: TGTGCCAGCAGCTTGGCCTCCGGCAGGGAAAAAGAGACCCAGTACTTC.

The chain is built from TRBV27 and TRBJ2-7; no definite D call. Germline V gene sequence: CDR1 MNHEY, CDR2 SMNVEV (reference sequence). The V and J ends lost 4 bases and 3 bases respectively, with 16 bases between them. CDR3 length: 15 amino acids. CDR3 sequence: CASSYRASVYYEQYF. The CDR3 bases are TGTGCCAGCAGTTACCGGGCTTCAGTCTACTACGAGCAGTACTTC.

The chain carries TRBV5-6 and TRBJ2-4, with TRBD1 matching 10 bases. CDR1 is SGHDT and CDR2 is YYEEEE in the germline V gene. The CDR3 extends over 13 amino acids. Trimming at V came to 2 bases and at J to 8 bases, leaving 1 base not matched to a gene. This chain's CDR3 is CASSFGTGDIQYF. CDR3 in DNA: TGTGCCAGCAGCTTTGGGACAGGGGACATTCAGTACTTC.

This sequence joins TRBV27 and TRBJ2-7; possible D gene TRBD1, 5 bases. The V gene lost 1 base and the J gene lost 6 bases, with 19 bases spanning the gap. The CDR3 is made up of 16 amino acids. Germline lookup yields CDR1 MNHEY and CDR2 SMNVEV (reference sequence). CDR3 nucleotide sequence: TGTGCCAGCAGTTTATTAGGGCCGGGCGTAAGGGGCGAGCAGTACTTC. Amino acids: CASSLLGPGVRGEQYF.

This chain joins TRBV27 and TRBJ2-7; D is ambiguous. The germline V and J ends were trimmed by 5 bases and 2 bases, with 7 bases remaining between them. This CDR3 has 12 residues. In germline, CDR1 is MNHEY, CDR2 SMNVEV (reference sequence). The CDR3 loop is CASSDNTYEQYF. CDR3 sequence (DNA): TGTGCCAGCAGTGACAATACCTACGAGCAGTACTTC.

The CDR3 DNA follows: TGCGCCAGCAGCCAAGTCGAGGGGCGCACAGATACGCAGTATTTT. This gives the protein CASSQVEGRTDTQYF. The rearrangement uses TRBV4-1 and TRBJ2-3; the D gene could be TRBD1 or TRBD2 (5 bases each). Germline lookup yields CDR1 MGHRA and CDR2 YSYEKL. This CDR3 is 15 amino acids long. Trimming stripped 1 base from V and 1 base from J, with 9 bases between.

V is TRBV29-1 and J is TRBJ1-1, with D possibly matching TRBD1 (5 bases). V lost 4 bases, J lost 0 bases, and 18 bases lay in between. This CDR3 is built from 16 residues. Germline CDR1 reads SQVTM; CDR2 reads ANQGSEA. This CDR3 is CSVAYPGRPMNTEAFF. DNA of the CDR3: TGCAGCGTTGCATACCCGGGACGGCCTATGAACACTGAAGCTTTCTTT. Supplemented by reference TRBV29-1 and TRBJ1-1, the full variable domain reads SAVISQKPSRDICQRGTSLTIQCQVDSQVTMMFWYRQQPGQSLTLIATANQGSEATYESGFVIDKFPISRPNLTFSTLTVSNMSPEDSSIYLCSVAYPGRPMNTEAFFGQGTRLTVV.

The chain combines TRBV6-1 with TRBJ2-3; D is uncertain. Between the trimmed V and J ends, which lost 0 bases and 2 bases, there was a span of 9 bases. In germline, CDR1 is MNHNS, CDR2 SASEGT. This CDR3 is 15 amino acids long. The chain's CDR3 is CASSEANLDTDTQYF. In DNA, the CDR3 is TGTGCCAGCAGTGAAGCGAACCTCGACACAGATACGCAGTATTTT.

The rearrangement links TRBV7-8 to TRBJ2-7; D uncertain. Trimming pared 0 bases from V and 6 bases from J, leaving 15 bases between. The CDR3 totals 15 residues. Per the germline V gene, CDR1 is SGHVS and CDR2 is FQNEAQ. The CDR3 region is CASSLARGRSGEQYF. CDR3 nucleotide sequence: TGTGCCAGCAGCTTAGCGCGCGGCAGGTCAGGCGAGCAGTACTTC.

V is TRBV28 and J is TRBJ1-5, with 7 bases that match TRBD1. Per germline, CDR1 MDHEN and CDR2 SYDVKM. V lost 7 bases, J lost 9 bases, and 18 bases stayed unmatched. This CDR3 comprises 16 residues. This chain's CDR3 is CASTITPGQRMGPQHF. As DNA, the CDR3 is TGTGCCAGCACCATCACTCCGGGACAGCGTATGGGGCCCCAGCATTTT.

This CDR3 is CASSLYGELFF. The CDR3 DNA reads TGTGCCAGCAGTTTATACGGGGAGCTGTTTTTT. The chain combines TRBV28 with TRBJ2-2, with no clear D. CDR1 and CDR2 (germline): MDHEN, SYDVKM. Trimming removed 1 base from V and 7 bases from J, with 1 base in between. This CDR3 has 11 amino acids. Drawing the rest from reference TRBV28 and TRBJ2-2, the complete variable domain is DVKVTQSSRYLVKRTGEKVFLECVQDMDHENMFWYRQDPGLGLRLIYFSYDVKMKEKGDIPEGYSVSREKKERFSLILESASTNQTSMYLCASSLYGELFFGEGSRLTVL.

This sequence joins TRBV19 and TRBJ1-5; 7 nucleotides align to TRBD1. The CDR3 has 18 amino acids. J was trimmed by 4 bases and V by 7 bases; bases with no gene match: 19. The germline V gene encodes CDR1 LNHDA and CDR2 SQIVND (reference sequence). The CDR3 nucleotides read TGTGCCAGTAAGATCCGGGATACCGGGTCAGGGGGTAATCAGCCCCAGCATTTT. Translation gives CASKIRDTGSGGNQPQHF.

The chain has TRBV5-5 and TRBJ1-5; possibly TRBD1 for D (5 bases). Trimming left V 5 bases short and J 5 bases short, with 11 bases between. CDR3 size: 13 residues. Germline V gene sequence: CDR1 SGHKS, CDR2 YYEKEE (reference sequence). The DNA for the CDR3 is TGTGCCAGCAGTTGGGACGGAGATCAGCCCCAGCATTTT. Translation gives CASSWDGDQPQHF.

The count of this clone is one. The genes are TRBV27 and TRBJ2-3; 8 positions agree with TRBD1. With 7 bases clipped from V and 2 bases from J, the junction kept 8 bases outside the gene matches. This CDR3 has 15 amino acids. Germline loops: CDR1 MNHEY, CDR2 SMNVEV (reference sequence). Here the CDR3 DNA reads TGTGCCAGCAACTTTAGACAGGGGCCCACAGATACGCAGTATTTT. Translation gives CASNFRQGPTDTQYF.

The genes are TRBV7-9 and TRBJ1-4, with D perhaps TRBD1 (5 bases). In germline, CDR1 is SEHNR, CDR2 FQNEAQ (reference sequence). CDR3 length: 14 residues. Trimming removed 3 bases at V and 3 bases at J, with 8 bases between. The CDR3 DNA reads as TGTGCCAGCAGCTTTGTAGGGGCTAATGAAAAACTGTTTTTT. Protein product: CASSFVGANEKLFF.

This chain connects TRBV11-3 to TRBJ2-7, with D possibly being TRBD1 (6 bases). V lost 5 bases and J 6 bases, leaving 14 bases between the germline ends. The germline gives CDR1 SGHNT, CDR2 YENEEA. The CDR3 is 13 residues long. CDR3 in DNA: TGTGCCAGCAGCCCAGGGGCAGGGCGCGAGCAGTACTTC. It codes for CASSPGAGREQYF.

The chain links TRBV9 to TRBJ2-3; D is perhaps TRBD2 (6 bases). CDR1 and CDR2 (germline): SGDLS, YYNGEE. V was shortened by 0 bases and J by 0 bases, with 11 bases between the two germline ends. The CDR3 consists of 16 residues. The CDR3 nucleotides read TGTGCCAGCAGCGTAGGAGTAGCGGTGAGCACAGATACGCAGTATTTT. It specifies CASSVGVAVSTDTQYF.

This clone has a handful of counts. V and J are TRBV7-8 and TRBJ1-2; D perhaps matches TRBD1 (5 bases). V gave up 2 bases and J gave up 4 bases, with 14 bases separating them. The CDR3 spans 15 residues. The germline gives CDR1 SGHVS, CDR2 FQNEAQ. CDR3 bases: TGTGCCAGCAGCTTATATGTCCAGGGCGGCTATGGCTACACCTTC. Amino acid sequence: CASSLYVQGGYGYTF.

The chain carries TRBV6-1 and TRBJ1-3; weak D call: TRBD1 (6 bases). Germline V gene data show CDR1 as MNHNS and CDR2 as SASEGT. CDR3 size: 18 residues. V dropped 1 base and J dropped 0 bases, with 16 bases sitting between them. The CDR3 region is CASSEEGGGTISGNTIYF. The CDR3 bases are TGTGCCAGCAGTGAAGAGGGGGGCGGAACGATCTCTGGAAACACCATATATTTT.

The rearrangement links TRBV5-6 to TRBJ1-5; 7 nucleotides align to TRBD1. Germline V gene lookup returns CDR1 SGHDT and CDR2 YYEEEE. With 1 base clipped from V and 10 bases from J, the junction kept 17 bases outside the gene matches. The CDR3 loop spans 17 amino acids. The CDR3 sequence: CASSLLGGGPADDPQHF. The CDR3 DNA is TGTGCCAGCAGCTTGTTAGGGGGCGGCCCCGCCGATGATCCCCAGCATTTT.

CDR3 nucleotide sequence: TGTGCCAGCAGCCCCCGCCTTACGGAGAACACTGAAGCTTTCTTT. The encoded protein is CASSPRLTENTEAFF. This chain uses TRBV5-8 with TRBJ1-1, with unresolved D. V lost 4 bases and J lost 1, with 14 bases in between. The CDR3 runs 15 residues. Germline CDR1 and CDR2: SGHTS and YDEGEE.

This chain connects TRBV9 to TRBJ1-2; a possible D gene is TRBD1 (6 bases). The CDR3 loop spans 13 amino acids. V lost 4 bases, J lost 4 bases, and 11 bases lay in between. Looked up from germline, CDR1 is SGDLS and CDR2 is YYNGEE. This CDR3 reads CASSPRTVYGYTF. CDR3 nucleotide sequence: TGTGCCAGCAGCCCACGGACAGTCTATGGCTACACCTTC.

The chain combines TRBV10-2 with TRBJ2-7; no firm D call. Per germline, CDR1 WSHSY and CDR2 SAAADI. The CDR3 sequence is 15 residues long. V lost 0 bases and J lost 5, with 14 bases in between. CDR3 sequence: CASSESANLGHEQYF. CDR3 DNA sequence: TGCGCCAGCAGTGAGTCGGCTAATCTAGGACACGAGCAGTACTTC.

This rearrangement joins TRBV27 to TRBJ2-7, with D perhaps being TRBD1 or TRBD2 (5 bases each). The CDR3 consists of 14 residues. Trimming left V 3 bases short and J 6 bases short, with 15 bases between. Germline CDR1 MNHEY, CDR2 SMNVEV (reference sequence). The CDR3 DNA follows: TGTGCCAGCAGTTTCACCGGGGCAGAGGGCGAGCAGTACTTC. It yields the protein CASSFTGAEGEQYF.